The following is a T cell receptor (beta chain) sequence with its context. Its antigen remains unidentified. The CDR3 is 14 amino acids. Germline-derived CDR1 and CDR2 are SGDLS and YYNGEE. Trimming removed 2 bases from V and 5 bases from J, with 14 bases in between. The record originates from a study of T cell responses to AZD1222 COVID-19 vaccine. The study, taken as a whole, reports: Seropositivity was recorded at baseline in only a handful of AZD1222 recipients. Two AZD1222 doses significantly raised spike-specific TCR breadth and depth over controls. With dominance at 160-218 and 743-854, vaccine-associated CD4 TCRs spanned spike.

Using immunoSEQ multiplex PCR, the repertoire was profiled, and TCRdb retains in-frame clones only, with some absent. This repertoire shows roughly 140,000 clones, around 88% found once; its top ten account for around 2.1%. V usage is TRBV9 and J usage is TRBJ2-7; D is unclear. The receptor's source is an adult in good health. Sequenced here: peripheral blood, sampled on day 0 of AZD1222 vaccination. The CDR3 DNA sequence: TGTGCCAGCAGCGTCCAGCAGAGTACCGACGAGCAGTACTTC. Translating gives CASSVQQSTDEQYF. The full variable domain, in which reference TRBV9 and TRBJ2-7 provide the parts outside the CDR3, is DSGVTQTPKHLITATGQRVTLRCSPRSGDLSVYWYQQSLDQGLQFLIQYYNGEERAKGNILERFSAQQFPDLHSELNLSSLELGDSALYFCASSVQQSTDEQYFGPGTRLTVT.